This T cell receptor (beta chain) was captured in a study of blood T cell repertoires in COVID-19. V was trimmed by 0 bases and J by 0 bases, leaving 8 bases between them. The CDR3 contains 15 residues. Germline loops: CDR1 SGHNT, CDR2 YYREEE (reference sequence). Clones were read by immunoSEQ multiplex PCR, and TCRdb kept only the in-frame ones, dropping some. The table records some 56,000 clones, 73% of them present only once. The receptor's source is a woman aged 45-65 years with active or convalescent COVID-19. Sequences were obtained from peripheral blood. V and J are TRBV5-4 and TRBJ2-3; D possibly corresponds to TRBD2 (5 bases). The CDR3 loop is CASSLGGRSTDTQYF. The CDR3 DNA reads as TGTGCCAGCAGCTTGGGAGGGAGAAGCACAGATACGCAGTATTTT.